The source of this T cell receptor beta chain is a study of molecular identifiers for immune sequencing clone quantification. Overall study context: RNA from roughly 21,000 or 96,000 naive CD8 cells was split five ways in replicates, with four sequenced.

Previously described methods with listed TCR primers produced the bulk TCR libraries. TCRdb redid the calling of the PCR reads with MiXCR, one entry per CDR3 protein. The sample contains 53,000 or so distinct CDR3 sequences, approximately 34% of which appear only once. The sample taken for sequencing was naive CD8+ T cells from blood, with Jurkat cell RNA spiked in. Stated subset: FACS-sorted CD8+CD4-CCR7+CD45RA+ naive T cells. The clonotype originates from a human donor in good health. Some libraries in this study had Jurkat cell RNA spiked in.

For the CDR3, the DNA is TGTGCCAGCAGTGTGGGACTAGCGCCACAAGAGACCCAGTACTTC. Its translation: CASSVGLAPQETQYF. V gene TRBV6-2 or TRBV6-3 combines with J gene TRBJ2-5, with TRBD2 matching over 10 bases. Germline-derived CDR1 and CDR2 are MNHEY and SVGEGT. The J segment lost 2 bases and the V segment lost 5 bases, leaving 5 bases of the junction unmatched. This CDR3 has 15 amino acids.